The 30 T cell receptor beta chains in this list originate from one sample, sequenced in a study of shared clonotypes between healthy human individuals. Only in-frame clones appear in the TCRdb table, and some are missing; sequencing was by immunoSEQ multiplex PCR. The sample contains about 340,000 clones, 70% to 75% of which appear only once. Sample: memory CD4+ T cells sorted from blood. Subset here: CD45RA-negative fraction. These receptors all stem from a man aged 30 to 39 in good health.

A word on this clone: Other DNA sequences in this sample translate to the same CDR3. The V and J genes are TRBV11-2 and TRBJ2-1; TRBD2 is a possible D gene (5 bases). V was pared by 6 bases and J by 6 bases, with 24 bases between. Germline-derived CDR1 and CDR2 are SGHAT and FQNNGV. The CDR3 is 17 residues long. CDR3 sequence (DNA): TGTGCCAGCAGAACGGGTTATGGTCGGGAAGGCGCCAATGAGCAGTTCTTC. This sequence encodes CASRTGYGREGANEQFF.

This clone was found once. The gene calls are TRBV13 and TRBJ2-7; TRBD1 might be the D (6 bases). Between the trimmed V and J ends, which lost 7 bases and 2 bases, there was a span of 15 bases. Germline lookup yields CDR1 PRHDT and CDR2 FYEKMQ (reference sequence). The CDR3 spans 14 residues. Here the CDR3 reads CASTPNRAAYEQYF. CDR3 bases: TGTGCCAGCACCCCAAACAGGGCCGCCTACGAGCAGTACTTC.

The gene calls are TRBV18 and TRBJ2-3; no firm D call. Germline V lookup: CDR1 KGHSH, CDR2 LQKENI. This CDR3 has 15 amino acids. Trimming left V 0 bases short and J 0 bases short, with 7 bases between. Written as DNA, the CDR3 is TGTGCCAGCTCACCACCAACAAAGAGCACAGATACGCAGTATTTT. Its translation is CASSPPTKSTDTQYF.

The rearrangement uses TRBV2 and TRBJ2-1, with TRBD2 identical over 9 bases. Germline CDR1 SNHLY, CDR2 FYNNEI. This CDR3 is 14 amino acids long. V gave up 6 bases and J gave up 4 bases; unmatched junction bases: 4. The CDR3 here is CASSIAGDYNEQFF. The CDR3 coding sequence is TGTGCCAGCAGCATAGCGGGAGATTACAATGAGCAGTTCTTC. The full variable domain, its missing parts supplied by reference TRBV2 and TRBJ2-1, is EPEVTQTPSHQVTQMGQEVILRCVPISNHLYFYWYRQILGQKVEFLVSFYNNEISEKSEIFDDQFSVERPDGSNFTLKIRSTKLEDSAMYFCASSIAGDYNEQFFGPGTRLTVL.

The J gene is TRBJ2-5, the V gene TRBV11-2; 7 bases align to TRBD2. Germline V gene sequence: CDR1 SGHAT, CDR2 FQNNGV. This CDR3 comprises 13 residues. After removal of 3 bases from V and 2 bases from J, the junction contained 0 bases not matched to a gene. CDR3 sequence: CASSFSGQETQYF. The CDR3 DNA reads TGTGCCAGCAGCTTTAGCGGGCAAGAGACCCAGTACTTC.

The CDR3 coding sequence is TGTGCCAGCAGCGCGGACGAGGCAAATGAAAAACTGTTTTTT. Amino acids: CASSADEANEKLFF. The V gene is TRBV7-9, the J gene TRBJ1-4; D unclear. The germline V gene encodes CDR1 SEHNR and CDR2 FQNEAQ (reference sequence). CDR3 length equals 14 residues. Trimming removed 5 bases from V and 5 bases from J, with 12 bases in between.

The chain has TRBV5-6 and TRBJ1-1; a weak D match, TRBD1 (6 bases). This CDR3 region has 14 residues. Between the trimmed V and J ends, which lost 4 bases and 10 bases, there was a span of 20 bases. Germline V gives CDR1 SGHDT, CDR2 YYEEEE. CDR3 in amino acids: CASSTFGPEGVAFF. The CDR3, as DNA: TGTGCCAGCAGCACCTTCGGGCCCGAGGGGGTAGCTTTCTTT. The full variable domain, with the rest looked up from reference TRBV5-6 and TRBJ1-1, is DAGVTQSPTHLIKTRGQQVTLRCSPKSGHDTVSWYQQALGQGPQFIFQYYEEEERQRGNFPDRFSGHQFPNYSSELNVNALLLGDSALYLCASSTFGPEGVAFFGQGTRLTVV.

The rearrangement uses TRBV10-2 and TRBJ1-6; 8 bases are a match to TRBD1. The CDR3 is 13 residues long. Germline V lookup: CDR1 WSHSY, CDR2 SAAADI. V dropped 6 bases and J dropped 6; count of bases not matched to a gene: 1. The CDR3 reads CASRQGGNSPLHF. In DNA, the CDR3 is TGCGCCAGCAGACAGGGGGGTAATTCACCCCTCCACTTT.

Here the CDR3 DNA reads TGTGCCAGCAGCGAGACTAGCGGGATTCGGGGCACAGATACGCAGTATTTT. It yields the protein CASSETSGIRGTDTQYF. The genes are TRBV9 and TRBJ2-3, with 11 bases identical to TRBD2. The CDR3 has 17 residues. J lost 1 base, V lost 3 bases, and 7 bases had no gene match. Germline V lookup: CDR1 SGDLS, CDR2 YYNGEE.

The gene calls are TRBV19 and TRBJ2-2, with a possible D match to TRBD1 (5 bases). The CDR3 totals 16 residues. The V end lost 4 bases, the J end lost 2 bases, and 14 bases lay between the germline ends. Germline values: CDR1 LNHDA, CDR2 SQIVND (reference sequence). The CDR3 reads CASSTGQKINTGELFF. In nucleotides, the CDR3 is TGTGCCAGTAGTACTGGACAAAAAATAAACACCGGGGAGCTGTTTTTT.

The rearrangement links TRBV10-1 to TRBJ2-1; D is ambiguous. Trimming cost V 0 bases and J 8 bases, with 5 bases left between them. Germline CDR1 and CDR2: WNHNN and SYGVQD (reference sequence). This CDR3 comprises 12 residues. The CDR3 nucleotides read TGCGCCAGCAGTGAGTCCTGGGATGAGCAGTTCTTC. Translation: CASSESWDEQFF.

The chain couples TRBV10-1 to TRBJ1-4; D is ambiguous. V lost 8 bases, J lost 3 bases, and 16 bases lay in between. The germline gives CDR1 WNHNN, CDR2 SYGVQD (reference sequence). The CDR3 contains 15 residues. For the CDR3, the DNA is TGCGCCAGCGATATCTCAGGCGGGGCTAATGAAAAACTGTTTTTT. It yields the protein CASDISGGANEKLFF.

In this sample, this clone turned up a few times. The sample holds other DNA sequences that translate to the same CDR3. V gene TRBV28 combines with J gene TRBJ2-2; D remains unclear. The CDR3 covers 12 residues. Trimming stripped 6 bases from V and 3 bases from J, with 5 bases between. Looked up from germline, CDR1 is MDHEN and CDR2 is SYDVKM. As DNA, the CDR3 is TGTGCCAGCAGCCTTTACACCGGGGAGCTGTTTTTT. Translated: CASSLYTGELFF.

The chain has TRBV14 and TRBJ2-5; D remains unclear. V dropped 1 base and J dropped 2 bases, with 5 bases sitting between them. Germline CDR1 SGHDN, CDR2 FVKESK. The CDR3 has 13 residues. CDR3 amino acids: CASSQALQETQYF. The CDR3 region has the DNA TGTGCCAGCAGCCAAGCCCTACAAGAGACCCAGTACTTC.

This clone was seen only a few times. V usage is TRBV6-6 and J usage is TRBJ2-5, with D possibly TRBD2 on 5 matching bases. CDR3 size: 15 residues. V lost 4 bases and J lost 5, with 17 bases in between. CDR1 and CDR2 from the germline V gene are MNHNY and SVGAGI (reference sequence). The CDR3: CASSSDWVPGETQYF. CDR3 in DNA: TGTGCCAGCAGTTCGGACTGGGTCCCGGGGGAGACCCAGTACTTC.

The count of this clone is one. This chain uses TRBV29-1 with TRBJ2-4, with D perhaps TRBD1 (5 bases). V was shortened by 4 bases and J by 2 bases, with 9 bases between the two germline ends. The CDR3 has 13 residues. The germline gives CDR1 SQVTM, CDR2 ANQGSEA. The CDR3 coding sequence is TGCAGCGTTGTTCCAGGGTCCAAAAACATTCAGTACTTC. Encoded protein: CSVVPGSKNIQYF.

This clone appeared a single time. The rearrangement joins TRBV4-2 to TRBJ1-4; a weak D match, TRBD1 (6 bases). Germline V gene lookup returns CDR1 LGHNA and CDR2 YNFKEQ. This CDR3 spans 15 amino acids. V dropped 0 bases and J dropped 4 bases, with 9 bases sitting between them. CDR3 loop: CASSQDGQSNEKLFF. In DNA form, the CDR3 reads TGTGCCAGCAGCCAAGATGGACAGAGTAATGAAAAACTGTTTTTT.

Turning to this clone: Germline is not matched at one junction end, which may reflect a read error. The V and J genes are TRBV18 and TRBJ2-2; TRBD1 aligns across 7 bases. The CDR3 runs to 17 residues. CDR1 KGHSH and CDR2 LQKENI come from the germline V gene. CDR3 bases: TGTGCCAGCCCACCCGCGACGACAGGGACGAACACCGGGGAGCTGTTTTTT. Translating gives CASPPATTGTNTGELFF.

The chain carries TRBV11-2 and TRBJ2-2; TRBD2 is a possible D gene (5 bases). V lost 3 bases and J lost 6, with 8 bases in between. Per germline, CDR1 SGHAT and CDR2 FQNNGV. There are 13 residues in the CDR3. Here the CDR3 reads CASSLRVAGELFF. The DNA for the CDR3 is TGTGCCAGCAGCTTGCGGGTCGCCGGGGAGCTGTTTTTT.

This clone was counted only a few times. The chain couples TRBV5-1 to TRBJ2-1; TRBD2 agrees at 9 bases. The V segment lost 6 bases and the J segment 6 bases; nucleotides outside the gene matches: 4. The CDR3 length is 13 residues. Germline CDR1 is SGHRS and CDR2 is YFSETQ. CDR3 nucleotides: TGCGCCAGCAACCGAGCGGGAGGCAATGAGCAGTTCTTC. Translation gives CASNRAGGNEQFF.

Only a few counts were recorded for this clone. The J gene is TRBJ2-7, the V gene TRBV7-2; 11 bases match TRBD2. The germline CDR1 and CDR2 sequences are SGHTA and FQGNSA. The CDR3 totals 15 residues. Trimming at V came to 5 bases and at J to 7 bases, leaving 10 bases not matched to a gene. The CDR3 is CASSPLAGGYEEQYF. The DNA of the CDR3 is TGTGCCAGCAGCCCCTTAGCGGGGGGGTACGAAGAGCAGTACTTC.

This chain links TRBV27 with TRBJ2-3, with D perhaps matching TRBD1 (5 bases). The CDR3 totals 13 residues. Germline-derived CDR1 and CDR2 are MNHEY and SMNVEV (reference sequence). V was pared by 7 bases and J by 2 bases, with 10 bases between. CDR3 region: CASKGVATDTQYF. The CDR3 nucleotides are TGTGCCAGCAAAGGGGTTGCCACAGATACGCAGTATTTT.

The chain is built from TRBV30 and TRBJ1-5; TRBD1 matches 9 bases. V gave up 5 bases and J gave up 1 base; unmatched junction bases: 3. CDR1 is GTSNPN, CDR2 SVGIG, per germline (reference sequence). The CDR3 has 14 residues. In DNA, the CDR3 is TGTGCCTGGGGGACAGGGATAAGCAATCAGCCCCAGCATTTT. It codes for CAWGTGISNQPQHF.

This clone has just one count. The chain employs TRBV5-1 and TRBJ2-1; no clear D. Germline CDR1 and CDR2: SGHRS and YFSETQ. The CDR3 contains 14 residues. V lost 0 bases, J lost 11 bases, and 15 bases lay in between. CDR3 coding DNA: TGCGCCAGCAGCTTGGGCACTCTAGATCGACAGCAGTTCTTC. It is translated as CASSLGTLDRQQFF.

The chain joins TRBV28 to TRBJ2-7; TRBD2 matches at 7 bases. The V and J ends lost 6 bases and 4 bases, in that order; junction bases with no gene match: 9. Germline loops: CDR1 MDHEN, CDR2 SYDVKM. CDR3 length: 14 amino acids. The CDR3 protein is CASSRAGSGYEQYF. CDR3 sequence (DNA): TGTGCCAGCAGCCGAGCGGGGTCTGGTTACGAGCAGTACTTC.

The CDR3 DNA follows: TGTGCCAGCCGAGATGGGGTCGCGGGGCAGTACTTC. The encoded protein is CASRDGVAGQYF. This chain links TRBV25-1 with TRBJ2-7; a weak D match, TRBD2 (5 bases). The CDR3 has 12 residues. Germline-derived CDR1 and CDR2 are MGHDK and SYGVNS. Trimming removed 8 bases at V and 9 bases at J, with 17 bases between.

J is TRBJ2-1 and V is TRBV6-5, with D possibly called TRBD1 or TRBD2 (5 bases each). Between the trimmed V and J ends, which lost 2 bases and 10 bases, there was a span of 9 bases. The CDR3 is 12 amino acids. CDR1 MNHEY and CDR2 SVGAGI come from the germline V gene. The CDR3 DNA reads TGTGCCAGCAGTTACCGGGGCGGGGAGCAGTTCTTC. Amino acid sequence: CASSYRGGEQFF.

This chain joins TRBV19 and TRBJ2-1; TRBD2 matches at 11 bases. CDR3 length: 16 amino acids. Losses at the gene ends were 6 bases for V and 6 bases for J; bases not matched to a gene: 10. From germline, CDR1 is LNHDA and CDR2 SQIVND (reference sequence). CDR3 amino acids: CASRVHSSGGSNEQFF. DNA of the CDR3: TGTGCCAGTAGAGTTCATTCTAGCGGGGGGAGCAATGAGCAGTTCTTC.

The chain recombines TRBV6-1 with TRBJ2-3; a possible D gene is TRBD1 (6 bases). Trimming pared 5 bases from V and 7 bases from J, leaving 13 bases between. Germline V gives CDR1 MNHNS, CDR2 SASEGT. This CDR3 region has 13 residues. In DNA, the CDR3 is TGTGCCAGCAGTCTGGGGGCGCAGAATACGCAGTATTTT. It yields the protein CASSLGAQNTQYF.

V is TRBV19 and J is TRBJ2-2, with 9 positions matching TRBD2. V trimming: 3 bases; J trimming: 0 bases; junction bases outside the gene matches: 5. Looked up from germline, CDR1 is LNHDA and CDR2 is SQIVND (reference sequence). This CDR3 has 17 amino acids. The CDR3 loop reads CASSIGLAGTNTGELFF. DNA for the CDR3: TGTGCCAGTAGTATTGGGCTAGCGGGAACGAACACCGGGGAGCTGTTTTTT. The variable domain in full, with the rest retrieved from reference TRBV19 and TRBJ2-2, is DGGITQSPKYLFRKEGQNVTLSCEQNLNHDAMYWYRQDPGQGLRLIYYSQIVNDFQKGDIAEGYSVSREKKESFPLTVTSAQKNPTAFYLCASSIGLAGTNTGELFFGEGSRLTVL.